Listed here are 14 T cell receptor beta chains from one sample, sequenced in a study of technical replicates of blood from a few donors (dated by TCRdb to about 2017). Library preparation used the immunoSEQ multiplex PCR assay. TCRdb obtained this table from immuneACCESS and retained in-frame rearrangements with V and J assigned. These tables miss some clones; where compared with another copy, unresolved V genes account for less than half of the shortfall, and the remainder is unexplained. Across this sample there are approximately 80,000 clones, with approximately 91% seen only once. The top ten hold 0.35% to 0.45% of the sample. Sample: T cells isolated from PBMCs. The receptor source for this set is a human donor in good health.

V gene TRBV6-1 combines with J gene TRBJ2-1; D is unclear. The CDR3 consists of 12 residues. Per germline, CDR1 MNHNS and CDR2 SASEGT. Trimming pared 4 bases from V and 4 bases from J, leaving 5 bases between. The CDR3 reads CASSVSYNEQFF. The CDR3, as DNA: TGTGCCAGCAGTGTGAGTTACAATGAGCAGTTCTTC.

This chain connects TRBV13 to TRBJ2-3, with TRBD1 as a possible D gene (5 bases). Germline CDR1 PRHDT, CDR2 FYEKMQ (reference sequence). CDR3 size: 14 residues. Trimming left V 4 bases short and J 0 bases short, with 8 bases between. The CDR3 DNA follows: TGTGCCAGCAGCTGGGGCCCTAGCACAGATACGCAGTATTTT. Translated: CASSWGPSTDTQYF.

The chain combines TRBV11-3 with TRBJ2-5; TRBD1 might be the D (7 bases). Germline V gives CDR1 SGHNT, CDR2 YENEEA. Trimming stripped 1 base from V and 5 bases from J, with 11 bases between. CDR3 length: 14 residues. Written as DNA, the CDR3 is TGTGCCAGCAGCTTAGTCAGGGGGGTCGAGACCCAGTACTTC. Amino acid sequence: CASSLVRGVETQYF.

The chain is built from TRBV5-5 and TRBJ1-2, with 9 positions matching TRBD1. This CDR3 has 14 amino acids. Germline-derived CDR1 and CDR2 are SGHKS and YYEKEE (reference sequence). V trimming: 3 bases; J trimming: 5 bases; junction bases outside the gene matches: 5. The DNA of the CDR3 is TGTGCCAGCAGCTCCCCCGGGACAGGGTATGGCTACACCTTC. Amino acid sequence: CASSSPGTGYGYTF.

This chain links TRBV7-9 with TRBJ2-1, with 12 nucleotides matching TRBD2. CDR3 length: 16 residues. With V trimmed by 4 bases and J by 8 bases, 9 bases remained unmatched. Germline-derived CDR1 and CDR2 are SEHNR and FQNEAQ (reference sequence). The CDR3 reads CASSSTLAGGPYEQFF. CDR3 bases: TGTGCCAGCAGCTCAACCCTAGCGGGAGGGCCGTATGAGCAGTTCTTC.

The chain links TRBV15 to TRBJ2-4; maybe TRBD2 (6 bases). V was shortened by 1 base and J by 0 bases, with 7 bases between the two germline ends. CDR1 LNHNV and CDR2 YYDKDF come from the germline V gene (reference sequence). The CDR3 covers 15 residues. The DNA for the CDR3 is TGTGCCACCAGCAGAGTGGGGGGAGCCAAAAACATTCAGTACTTC. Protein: CATSRVGGAKNIQYF. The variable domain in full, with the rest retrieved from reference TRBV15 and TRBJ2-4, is DAMVIQNPRYQVTQFGKPVTLSCSQTLNHNVMYWYQQKSSQAPKLLFHYYDKDFNNEADTPDNFQSRRPNTSFCFLDIRSPGLGDTAMYLCATSRVGGAKNIQYFGAGTRLSVL.

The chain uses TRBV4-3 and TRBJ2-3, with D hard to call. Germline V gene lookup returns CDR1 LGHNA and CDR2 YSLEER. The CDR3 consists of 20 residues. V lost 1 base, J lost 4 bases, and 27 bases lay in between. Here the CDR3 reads CASSQGLSRKPTHQADTQYF. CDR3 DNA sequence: TGCGCCAGCAGCCAAGGACTTTCCCGGAAGCCAACCCATCAAGCAGATACGCAGTATTTT.

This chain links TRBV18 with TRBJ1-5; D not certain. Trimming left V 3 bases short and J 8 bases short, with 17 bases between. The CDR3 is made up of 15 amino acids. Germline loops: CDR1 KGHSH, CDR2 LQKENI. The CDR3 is CASSPVTGTTEPQHF. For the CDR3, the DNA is TGTGCCAGCTCACCGGTAACGGGAACCACAGAGCCCCAGCATTTT.

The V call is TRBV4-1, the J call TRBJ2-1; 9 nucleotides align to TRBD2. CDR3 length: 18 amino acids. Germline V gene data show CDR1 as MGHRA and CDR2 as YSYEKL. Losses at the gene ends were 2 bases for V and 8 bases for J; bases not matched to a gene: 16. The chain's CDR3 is CASSQSGLAGSRLHEQFF. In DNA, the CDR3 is TGCGCCAGCAGCCAAAGCGGTCTAGCGGGATCTCGATTGCATGAGCAGTTCTTC.

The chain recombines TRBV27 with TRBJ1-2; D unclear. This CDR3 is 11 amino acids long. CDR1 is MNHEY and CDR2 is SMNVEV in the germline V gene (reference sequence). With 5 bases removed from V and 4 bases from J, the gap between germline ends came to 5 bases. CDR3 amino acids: CASSAGYGYTF. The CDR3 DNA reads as TGTGCCAGCAGTGCAGGCTATGGCTACACCTTC.

CDR3 amino acids: CASSELSGRNTIYF. CDR3 nucleotides: TGTGCCAGCAGTGAATTGTCAGGGAGAAACACCATATATTTT. The V call is TRBV25-1, the J call TRBJ1-3, with a tentative D call TRBD1 (5 bases). The CDR3 loop spans 14 amino acids. Germline values: CDR1 MGHDK, CDR2 SYGVNS. The V end was cut by 1 base, the J end by 5 bases, with 9 bases between.

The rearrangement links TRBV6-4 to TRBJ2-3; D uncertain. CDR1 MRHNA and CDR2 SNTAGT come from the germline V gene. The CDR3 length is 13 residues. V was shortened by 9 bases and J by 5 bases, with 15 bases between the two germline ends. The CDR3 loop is CARFRALVDTQYF. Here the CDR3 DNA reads TGTGCCAGGTTTCGAGCGCTAGTAGATACGCAGTATTTT.

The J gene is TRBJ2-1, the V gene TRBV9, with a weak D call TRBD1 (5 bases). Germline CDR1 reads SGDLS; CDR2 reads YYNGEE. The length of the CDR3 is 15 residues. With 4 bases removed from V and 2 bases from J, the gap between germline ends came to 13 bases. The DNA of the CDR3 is TGTGCCAGCAGCTCGTCAGGGATCCCCTACAATGAGCAGTTCTTC. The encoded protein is CASSSSGIPYNEQFF.

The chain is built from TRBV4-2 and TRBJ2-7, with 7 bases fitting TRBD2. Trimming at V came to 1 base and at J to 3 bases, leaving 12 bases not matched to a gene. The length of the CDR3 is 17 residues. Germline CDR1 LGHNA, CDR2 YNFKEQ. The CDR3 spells CASSQGARTRAFYEQYF. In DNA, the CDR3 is TGTGCCAGCAGCCAAGGGGCCAGGACTAGAGCCTTCTACGAGCAGTACTTC.